The sequence of this T cell receptor (beta chain) was determined in a study of Ad26.COV2.S vaccination and SARS-CoV-2 variants. Background on the study: Ad26.COV2.S, an intramuscular injection, was given once or twice 56 days apart. General study results and limits: Those who received vaccine or placebo ended up with similar non-spike TCR breadth.

CDR3 length: 15 residues. Germline CDR1 reads MDHEN; CDR2 reads SYDVKM. With 2 bases clipped from V and 8 bases from J, the junction kept 6 bases outside the gene matches. Assay used: immunoSEQ multiplex PCR; TCRdb lists only in-frame clones, some missing. The sample records about 470,000 clones, roughly 91% being singletons. As to treatment: approximately 18 received Ad26.COV2.S at low or high dose, single or two shots; about 5 received placebo; per-sample allocation not given. Sampling took place 63 days after the first vaccine or placebo injection. On this clone: Its cognate antigen is unknown.

The chain is built from TRBV28 and TRBJ1-4, with 9 bases identical to TRBD1. This specimen was peripheral blood, taken in a trial of Ad26.COV2.S vaccine versus placebo. The sequence was collected from a person aged 18-65 years who received the Ad26.COV2.S COVID-19 vaccine or a placebo. This chain's CDR3 is CASSLTGGAKEKLFF. The CDR3 DNA follows: TGTGCCAGCAGTTTAACAGGGGGCGCGAAGGAAAAACTGTTTTTT.